This record covers a single T cell receptor (beta chain). Trimming took 6 bases from V and 0 from J, leaving 15 bases between them. CDR1 MNHNY and CDR2 SVGAGI come from the germline V gene (reference sequence). The CDR3 extends over 16 amino acids. In the authors' workflow: Amplification with reference gene primers provided the estimates of nucleated cell counts. Assay used: immunoSEQ multiplex PCR; TCRdb lists only in-frame clones, some missing. V and J calls and clone size are copied from that table; D and trimming were computed from the DNA. The sample records under 80,000 clones, 80% being singletons. The data originate from a study of blood T cell repertoires in COVID-19. At the level of the study: Material from acute and convalescent COVID-19 was sourced from the United States, Italy and Spain. The analysed material was cDNA or gDNA that came from T cells, B-cell-depleted T cells, or PBMCs.

This clonotype originated in a human donor in a cohort sampled during active COVID-19. Sample: peripheral blood. V and J are TRBV6-6 and TRBJ1-3; maybe TRBD1 (6 bases). The CDR3 region is CASSRGQTSSGNTIYF. DNA of the CDR3: TGTGCCAGCAGCCGTGGACAGACGAGCTCTGGAAACACCATATATTTT.